The 3 T cell receptor beta chains reported below all come from one sample, sequenced in a study of tumor and adjacent non-tumor tissue in lung cancer. A modified ARM-PCR protocol with three rounds of nested PCR amplified TCRbeta. Each CDR3 protein gets one entry after TCRdb re-called the multiplex PCR reads with MiXCR. The sample yields approximately 120,000 distinct CDR3 sequences, roughly 77% seen once. This sample's RNA came from whole unsorted tissue. The specimen sequenced was lung tumor tissue. Receptor source: a woman in her fifties or sixties with non-small cell lung cancer.

The chain is built from TRBV6-5 and TRBJ2-5; 13 bases are shared with TRBD2. The CDR3 contains 15 residues. Unmatched junction bases numbered 10, after V lost 10 bases and J lost 5 bases. Germline assignment: CDR1 MNHEY and CDR2 SVGAGI. This CDR3 is CANRTGLAGAETQYF. The CDR3 bases are TGTGCCAACAGGACTGGACTAGCGGGAGCGGAGACCCAGTACTTC.

This clonotype was seen a single time. A read error may explain this, as a much larger clone is one base away. This chain connects TRBV5-4 to TRBJ2-5; no definite D call. The CDR3 has 11 residues. Germline CDR1 reads SGHNT; CDR2 reads YYREEE (reference sequence). The CDR3 here is CTSSLGETQYF. The CDR3 bases are TGTACCAGCAGCTTGGGCGAGACCCAGTACTTC.

As regards this clonotype: The junction shows a germline mismatch at one end, possibly a read error. This rearrangement joins TRBV20-1 to TRBJ2-2; TRBD2 agrees at 11 bases. This CDR3 contains 16 residues. Germline V gives CDR1 DFQATT, CDR2 SNEGSKA (reference sequence). CDR3 coding DNA: TGCAGTGCTGGGGCTAGCGGGAGGTCGAACACCTGGGAGCTGTTTTTT. This codes for CSAGASGRSNTWELFF.